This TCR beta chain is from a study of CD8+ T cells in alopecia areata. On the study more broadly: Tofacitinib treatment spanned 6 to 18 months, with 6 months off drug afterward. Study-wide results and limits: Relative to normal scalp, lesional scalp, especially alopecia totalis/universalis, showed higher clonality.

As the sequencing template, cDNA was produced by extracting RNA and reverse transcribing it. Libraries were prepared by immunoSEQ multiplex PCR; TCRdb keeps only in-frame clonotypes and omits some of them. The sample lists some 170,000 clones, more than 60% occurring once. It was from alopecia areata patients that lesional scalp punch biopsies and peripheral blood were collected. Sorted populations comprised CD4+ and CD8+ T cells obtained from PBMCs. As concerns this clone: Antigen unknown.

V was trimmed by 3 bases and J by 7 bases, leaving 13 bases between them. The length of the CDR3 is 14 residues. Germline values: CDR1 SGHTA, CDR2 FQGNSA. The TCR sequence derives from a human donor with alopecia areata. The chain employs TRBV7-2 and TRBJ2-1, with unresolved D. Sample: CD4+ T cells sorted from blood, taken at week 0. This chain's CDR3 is CASSLMQVRNEQFF. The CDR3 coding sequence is TGTGCCAGCAGCTTGATGCAGGTGAGGAATGAGCAGTTCTTC.